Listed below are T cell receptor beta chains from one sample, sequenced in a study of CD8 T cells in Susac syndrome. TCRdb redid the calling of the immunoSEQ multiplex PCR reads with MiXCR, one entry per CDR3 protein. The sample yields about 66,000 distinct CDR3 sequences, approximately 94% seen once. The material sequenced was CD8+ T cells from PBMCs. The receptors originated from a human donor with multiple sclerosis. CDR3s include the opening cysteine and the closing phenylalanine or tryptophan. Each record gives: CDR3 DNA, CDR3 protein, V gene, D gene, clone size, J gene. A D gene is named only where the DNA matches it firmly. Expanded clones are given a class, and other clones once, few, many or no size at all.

TGCGCCAGCAGCCGGGGAACCACAGATACGCAGTATTTT | CASSRGTTDTQYF | TRBV4-1 | . | . | TRBJ2-3
TGTGCTGCAGCACGGAAGGAGGCAGTAACCTACGAGCAGTACTTC | CAAARKEAVTYEQYF | TRBV2 | . | . | TRBJ2-7
TGCAGTGCTAGAGTTCCGGCCAGGGGGCGAGGGCCGAACACTGAAGCTTTCTTT | CSARVPARGRGPNTEAFF | TRBV20-1 | TRBD1 | . | TRBJ1-1
TGCGCCAGCAGCCAGCGTCTAGCGGGAGTCGAGCAGTACTTC | CASSQRLAGVEQYF | TRBV4-1 | TRBD2 | . | TRBJ2-7
TGTGCCAGCAGTTATCGCGACTCTCGCTACGAGCAGTACTTC | CASSYRDSRYEQYF | TRBV6-2/TRBV6-3 | . | . | TRBJ2-7
TGTGCCAGCAGTTTTACCCCTGAAGGGATCTACACCTTC | CASSFTPEGIYTF | TRBV12-3/TRBV12-4 | . | . | TRBJ1-2
TGTGCCAGCAGTACAACAGGGGTGGGAAAAGAGACCCAGTACTTC | CASSTTGVGKETQYF | TRBV6-5 | TRBD1 | . | TRBJ2-5
TGTGCCAGCAGCTGGGGACTAGCGATTGCCGAAGAGACCCAGTACTTC | CASSWGLAIAEETQYF | TRBV7-9 | TRBD2 | . | TRBJ2-5
TGTGCCAGCAGTTTAGCCCCAAATCAGCCCCAGCATTTT | CASSLAPNQPQHF | TRBV12-3/TRBV12-4 | . | . | TRBJ1-5
TGTGCCAGCAGCTTATACAGGGGTAACACTGAAGCTTTCTTT | CASSLYRGNTEAFF | TRBV13 | TRBD1 | . | TRBJ1-1
TGTGCCAGCAGTTACGGCGCAGGGGTTGAGCAGTTCTTC | CASSYGAGVEQFF | TRBV6-2/TRBV6-3 | . | . | TRBJ2-1
TGCAGCGCGCAGACTAGCGGGGAGGGCTCCTACGAGCAGTACTTC | CSAQTSGEGSYEQYF | TRBV29-1 | TRBD2 | . | TRBJ2-7
TGTGCCAGCAGCGTAGCTGCGACTCAAGAGACCCAGTACTTC | CASSVAATQETQYF | TRBV9 | . | . | TRBJ2-5
TGTGCCACCAGCGCCGGTCGGACCTACGAGCAGTACTTC | CATSAGRTYEQYF | TRBV15 | . | . | TRBJ2-7
TGCAGCGTTGCCGGGACCAAGAGCTATGGCTACACCTTC | CSVAGTKSYGYTF | TRBV29-1 | . | . | TRBJ1-2
TGTGCCAGCAGTTTCGGGCAGTACAATGAGCAGTTCTTC | CASSFGQYNEQFF | TRBV27 | . | . | TRBJ2-1
TGTGCCAGCAGCCCTTTCCCTAACACTGAAGCTTTCTTT | CASSPFPNTEAFF | TRBV27 | . | . | TRBJ1-1
TGTGCCTGGAGTGAAAGCACAGGGATTCTTAATCAGCCCCAGCATTTT | CAWSESTGILNQPQHF | TRBV30 | . | . | TRBJ1-5
TGCGCCAGCAGCTTGGACCAGGGGTTGGAAAATGAGCAGTTCTTC | CASSLDQGLENEQFF | TRBV5-1 | . | . | TRBJ2-1
TGTGCCAGCAGCCACCGACAGGGTACCACCGAGCAGTACTTC | CASSHRQGTTEQYF | TRBV3-1 | TRBD1 | once | TRBJ2-7
TGTGCCATCAGTTCTAGCGGGGGGCACTACAATGAGCAGTTCTTC | CAISSSGGHYNEQFF | TRBV10-3 | TRBD2 | . | TRBJ2-1
TGTGCCAGCAGTGAAACAGGTTCCTACGAGCAGTACTTC | CASSETGSYEQYF | TRBV28 | . | . | TRBJ2-7
TGTGCCAGCAGCGACAGTCGGGGCTACACCTTC | CASSDSRGYTF | TRBV27 | . | . | TRBJ1-2
TGCAGCGTCGCTGAGGGCGGCTACACCTTC | CSVAEGGYTF | TRBV29-1 | . | once | TRBJ1-2
TGCAGCGTTGAATTGGGGCGAGGTGGCACAGATACGCAGTATTTT | CSVELGRGGTDTQYF | TRBV29-1 | . | . | TRBJ2-3
TGTGCCAGCAGTGTTATAGCAGGGGCCTACGAGCAGTACTTC | CASSVIAGAYEQYF | TRBV2 | . | . | TRBJ2-7
TGTGCCAGTAGTGTCGACAATCCAGATACGCAGTATTTT | CASSVDNPDTQYF | TRBV19 | . | . | TRBJ2-3
TGCGCCAGCAGCCAAGATATAGGGGTCTACGAGCAGTACTTC | CASSQDIGVYEQYF | TRBV4-3 | . | . | TRBJ2-7
TGTGCCAGCAGCCATCGACAGGTCAATCAGCCCCAGCATTTT | CASSHRQVNQPQHF | TRBV27 | . | . | TRBJ1-5
TGTGCCAGCAGAATATTACCGAATGAGCAGTTCTTC | CASRILPNEQFF | TRBV11-2 | . | . | TRBJ2-1
TGTGCCAGCATCCCCCGGGACAGGGTCTCTGGGGCCAACGTCCTGACTTTC | CASIPRDRVSGANVLTF | TRBV6-1 | TRBD1 | . | TRBJ2-6
TGCGCCAGCAGCTTTGGACAGCCTGCTGAAGCTTTCTTT | CASSFGQPAEAFF | TRBV5-1 | . | . | TRBJ1-1
TGTGCCTGGAGTTTTCCCCCAGGGGACGATACAGATACGCAGTATTTT | CAWSFPPGDDTDTQYF | TRBV30 | . | . | TRBJ2-3
TGTGCCAGCAGCTTATGGCGAGACTACGAGCAGTACTTC | CASSLWRDYEQYF | TRBV7-2 | . | . | TRBJ2-7
TGCAGCCTGGGACTAGGGGACTACGAGCAGTACTTC | CSLGLGDYEQYF | TRBV20-1 | TRBD2 | . | TRBJ2-7
TGCGCCAGCAGCCAAGATGGGAACAGGGAGTCACCCCTCCACTTT | CASSQDGNRESPLHF | TRBV4-3 | . | . | TRBJ1-6
TGTGCCAGCAGCCACAGACACAATGAGCAGTTCTTC | CASSHRHNEQFF | TRBV3-1 | . | . | TRBJ2-1
TGTGCCAGCTCACCTAGCGGCCACTACAATGAGCAGTTCTTC | CASSPSGHYNEQFF | TRBV18 | . | . | TRBJ2-1
TGTGCCAGCAGCGTATGGGCGGGACCGTCCTACGAGCAGTACTTC | CASSVWAGPSYEQYF | TRBV9 | . | . | TRBJ2-7
TGTGCCAGCAGCCTCACTAGCGGGAGCTCCTACGAGCAGTACTTC | CASSLTSGSSYEQYF | TRBV28 | TRBD2 | . | TRBJ2-7
TGTGCCAGCAGTTTAGGCGTATCGGGGACCATATATTTT | CASSLGVSGTIYF | TRBV27 | . | . | TRBJ1-3
TGCAGTGCGACCACACTAGCGGGAGGGCTTGGAGATACGCAGTATTTT | CSATTLAGGLGDTQYF | TRBV20-1 | TRBD2 | . | TRBJ2-3
TGTGCCAGCAGAGATATGGACAGGGGGACTACTAGCACAGATACGCAGTATTTT | CASRDMDRGTTSTDTQYF | TRBV13 | TRBD1 | . | TRBJ2-3
TGCAGTGCCTGGGAGGGGGCAGGGGGCGCAGGTGGCTACACCTTC | CSAWEGAGGAGGYTF | TRBV20-1 | TRBD1 | . | TRBJ1-2
TGTGCCAGCAGCTTAGCCACAGGGAAGCGCTCCTACGAGCAGTACTTC | CASSLATGKRSYEQYF | TRBV7-9 | . | . | TRBJ2-7
TGTGCCAGCAGCTTAATGGGGACTACCCGCTCCGAGCAGTACTTC | CASSLMGTTRSEQYF | TRBV7-8 | TRBD2 | . | TRBJ2-7
TGCAGTGCTCGGGATGAAAGGGACCCTAATGAAAAACTGTTTTTT | CSARDERDPNEKLFF | TRBV20-1 | . | . | TRBJ1-4
TGTGCCAGCAGCCAAGCCGGCAGGGGCTACGAGCAGTACTTC | CASSQAGRGYEQYF | TRBV3-1 | . | . | TRBJ2-7
TGTGCCAGCAGCTTAGCTACAGGGGCATCGGCCCAGCATTTT | CASSLATGASAQHF | TRBV7-9 | TRBD1 | few | TRBJ1-5
TGTGCCAGCAGCTGGACTAGCGGAATAAATGAGCAGTTCTTC | CASSWTSGINEQFF | TRBV7-2 | TRBD2 | once | TRBJ2-1
TGCGCCAGCAGCCAAGATACCGGACTATCCTACGAGCAGTACTTC | CASSQDTGLSYEQYF | TRBV4-1 | . | . | TRBJ2-7
TGTGCCAGCAGTTTACTACACTCACCCCTCCACTTT | CASSLLHSPLHF | TRBV27 | . | . | TRBJ1-6
TGTGCCAGCAGCAGCCTAGCGGGAGACAGCGAGCAGTACTTC | CASSSLAGDSEQYF | TRBV5-6 | TRBD2 | . | TRBJ2-7